These 6 T cell receptor beta chains were sequenced from one sample in a study of technical replicates of blood from a few donors. Sequenced by immunoSEQ multiplex PCR; TCRdb stores in-frame clones only, minus some. The sample has about 81,000 clones; approximately 94% are singletons. Sequences were obtained from T cells isolated from PBMCs. All receptors come from a human donor in good health.

The rearrangement links TRBV30 to TRBJ2-7, with 7 bases lining up with TRBD2. The V gene's germline CDR1 is GTSNPN and CDR2 SVGIG (reference sequence). The CDR3 runs to 14 residues. V trimming: 1 base; J trimming: 3 bases; junction bases outside the gene matches: 6. Written as DNA, the CDR3 is TGTGCCTGGAGTGGTGGGCGGGAGCTCTACGAGCAGTACTTC. Amino acid sequence: CAWSGGRELYEQYF.

The gene calls are TRBV11-2 and TRBJ1-4; D not resolved. Per the germline V gene, CDR1 is SGHAT and CDR2 is FQNNGV. The CDR3 consists of 16 residues. The V end lost 0 bases, the J end lost 8 bases, and 16 bases lay between the germline ends. CDR3 residues: CASSLDVVGGFEKLFF. CDR3 coding DNA: TGTGCCAGCAGCTTAGATGTGGTAGGAGGGTTCGAAAAACTGTTTTTT.

The rearrangement joins TRBV6-6 to TRBJ2-5; TRBD1 might be the D (6 bases). CDR1 and CDR2 (germline): MNHNY, SVGAGI (reference sequence). This CDR3 is built from 15 residues. With 0 bases removed from V and 2 bases from J, the gap between germline ends came to 10 bases. CDR3 DNA: TGTGCCAGCAGTTACTCGAGGGGGACACAAGAGACCCAGTACTTC. Translation gives CASSYSRGTQETQYF.

The chain recombines TRBV7-8 with TRBJ2-7; 11 bases are a match to TRBD2. Trimming cost V 4 bases and J 1 base; bases outside gene matches: 3. Germline loops: CDR1 SGHVS, CDR2 FQNEAQ. This CDR3 has 15 residues. The CDR3 DNA is TGTGCCAGCAGCTCGGTAGCGGGAGGGTCCTACGAGCAGTACTTC. This encodes CASSSVAGGSYEQYF.

The chain has TRBV28 and TRBJ1-2, with D uncertain. Looked up from germline, CDR1 is MDHEN and CDR2 is SYDVKM. The CDR3 runs 14 residues. The V end lost 5 bases, the J end lost 5 bases, and 15 bases lay between the germline ends. CDR3 sequence: CASSTPLSYYGYTF. The CDR3 region has the DNA TGTGCCAGCAGTACCCCATTGAGTTATTATGGCTACACCTTC.

This chain's CDR3 is CASSYNEGAYEQYF. As DNA, the CDR3 is TGTGCCAGCAGTTACAATGAGGGAGCCTACGAGCAGTACTTC. V is TRBV6-5 and J is TRBJ2-7; D is possibly TRBD2 (5 bases). The germline gives CDR1 MNHEY, CDR2 SVGAGI. Trimming took 2 bases from V and 2 from J, leaving 10 bases between them. This CDR3 spans 14 amino acids.